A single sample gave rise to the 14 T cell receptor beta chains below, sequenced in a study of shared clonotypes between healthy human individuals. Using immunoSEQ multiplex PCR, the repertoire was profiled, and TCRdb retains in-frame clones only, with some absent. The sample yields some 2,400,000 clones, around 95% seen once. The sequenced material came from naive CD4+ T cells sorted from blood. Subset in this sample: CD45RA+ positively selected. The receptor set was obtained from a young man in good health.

CDR3 sequence reads: CASSLRQNQETQYF. Here the CDR3 DNA reads TGTGCCAGCAGTTTAAGACAGAACCAAGAGACCCAGTACTTC. The gene calls are TRBV28 and TRBJ2-5, with D perhaps TRBD1 (5 bases). The CDR3 has 14 amino acids. V was pared by 2 bases and J by 0 bases, with 7 bases between. Germline CDR1 and CDR2: MDHEN and SYDVKM.

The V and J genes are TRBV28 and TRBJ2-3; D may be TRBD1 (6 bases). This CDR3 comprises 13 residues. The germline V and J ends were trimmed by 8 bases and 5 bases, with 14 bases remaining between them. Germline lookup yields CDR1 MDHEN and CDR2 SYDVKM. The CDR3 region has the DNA TGTGCCAGCGTGGGACAAGTGTTAGATACGCAGTATTTT. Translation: CASVGQVLDTQYF. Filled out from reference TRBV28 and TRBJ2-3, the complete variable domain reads DVKVTQSSRYLVKRTGEKVFLECVQDMDHENMFWYRQDPGLGLRLIYFSYDVKMKEKGDIPEGYSVSREKKERFSLILESASTNQTSMYLCASVGQVLDTQYFGPGTRLTVL.

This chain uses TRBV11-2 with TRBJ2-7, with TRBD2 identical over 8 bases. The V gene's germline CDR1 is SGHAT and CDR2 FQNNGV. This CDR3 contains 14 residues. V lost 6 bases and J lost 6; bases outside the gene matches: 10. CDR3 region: CASRFSGKVSEQYF. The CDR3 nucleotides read TGTGCCAGCAGATTTAGCGGGAAGGTCTCCGAGCAGTACTTC.

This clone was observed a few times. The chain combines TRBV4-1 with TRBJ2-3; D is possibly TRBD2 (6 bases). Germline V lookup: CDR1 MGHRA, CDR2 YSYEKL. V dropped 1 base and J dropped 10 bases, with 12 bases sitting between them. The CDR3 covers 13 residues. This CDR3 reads CASSQVRDSAQYF. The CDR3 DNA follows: TGCGCCAGCAGCCAAGTGAGGGACTCGGCGCAGTATTTT.

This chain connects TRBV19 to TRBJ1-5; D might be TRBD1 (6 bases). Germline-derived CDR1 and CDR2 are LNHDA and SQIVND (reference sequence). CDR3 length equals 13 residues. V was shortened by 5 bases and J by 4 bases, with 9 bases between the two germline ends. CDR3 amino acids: CASSSGQNQPQHF. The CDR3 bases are TGTGCCAGTAGTTCCGGACAGAATCAGCCCCAGCATTTT.

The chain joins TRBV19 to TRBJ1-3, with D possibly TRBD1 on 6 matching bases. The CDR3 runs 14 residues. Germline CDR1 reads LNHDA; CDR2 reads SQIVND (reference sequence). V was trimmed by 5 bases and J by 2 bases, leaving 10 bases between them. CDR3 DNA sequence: TGTGCCAGTAGTGCCCCAGGGGCTGGAAACACCATATATTTT. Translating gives CASSAPGAGNTIYF.

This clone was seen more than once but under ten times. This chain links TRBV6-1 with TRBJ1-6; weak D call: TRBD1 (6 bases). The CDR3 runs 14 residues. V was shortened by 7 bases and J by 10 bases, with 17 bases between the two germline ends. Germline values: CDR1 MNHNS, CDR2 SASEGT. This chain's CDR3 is CASTSDRIGSPLHF. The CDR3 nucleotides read TGTGCCAGCACTTCCGACAGGATTGGATCACCCCTCCACTTT.

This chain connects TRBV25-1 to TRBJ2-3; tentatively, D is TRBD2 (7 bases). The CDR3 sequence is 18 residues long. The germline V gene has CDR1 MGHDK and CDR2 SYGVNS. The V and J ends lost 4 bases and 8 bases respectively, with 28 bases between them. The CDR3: CASSVRGGGTNTRGTQYF. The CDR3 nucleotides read TGTGCCAGCAGTGTCAGAGGAGGGGGGACTAACACCAGAGGTACGCAGTATTTT.

CDR3 nucleotides: TGTGCCAGCAGCTTAGAGGCCAGGGGGACCTATGAGCAGTTCTTC. This gives the protein CASSLEARGTYEQFF. The J gene is TRBJ2-1, the V gene TRBV7-2; TRBD1 aligns across 7 bases. Germline V gene sequence: CDR1 SGHTA, CDR2 FQGNSA. V shed 1 base, J shed 8 bases, and the junction held 8 bases outside the gene matches. This CDR3 is built from 15 residues.

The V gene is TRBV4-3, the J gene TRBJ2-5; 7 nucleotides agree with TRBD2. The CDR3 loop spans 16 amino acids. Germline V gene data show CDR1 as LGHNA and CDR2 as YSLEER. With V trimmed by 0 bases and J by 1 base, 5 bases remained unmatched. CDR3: CASSQDPPSGQETQYF. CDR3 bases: TGCGCCAGCAGCCAAGATCCCCCTAGCGGCCAAGAGACCCAGTACTTC.

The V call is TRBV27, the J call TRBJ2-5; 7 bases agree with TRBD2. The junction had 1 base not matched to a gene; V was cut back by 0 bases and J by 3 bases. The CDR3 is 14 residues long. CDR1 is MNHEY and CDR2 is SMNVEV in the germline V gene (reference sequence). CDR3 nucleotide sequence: TGTGCCAGCAGTTTATCGGGGAGGGAAGAGACCCAGTACTTC. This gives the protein CASSLSGREETQYF.

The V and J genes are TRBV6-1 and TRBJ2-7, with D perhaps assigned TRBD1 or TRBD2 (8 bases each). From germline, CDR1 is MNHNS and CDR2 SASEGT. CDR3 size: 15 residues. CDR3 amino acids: CAASRTGRGDYEQYF. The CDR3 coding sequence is TGTGCAGCATCCAGGACAGGGCGGGGGGACTACGAGCAGTACTTC.

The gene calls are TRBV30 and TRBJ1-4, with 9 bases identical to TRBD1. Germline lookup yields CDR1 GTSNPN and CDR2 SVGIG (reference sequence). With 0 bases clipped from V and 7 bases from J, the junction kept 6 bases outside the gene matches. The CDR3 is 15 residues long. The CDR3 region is CAWSVRDRDVEKLFF. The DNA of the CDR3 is TGTGCCTGGAGTGTACGGGACAGGGACGTTGAAAAACTGTTTTTT.

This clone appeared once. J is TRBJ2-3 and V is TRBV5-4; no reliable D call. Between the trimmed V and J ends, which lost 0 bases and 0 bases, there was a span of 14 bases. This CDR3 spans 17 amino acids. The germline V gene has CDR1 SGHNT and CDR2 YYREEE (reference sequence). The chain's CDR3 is CASSLELGWKSTDTQYF. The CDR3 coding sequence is TGTGCCAGCAGCTTGGAGTTAGGGTGGAAGAGCACAGATACGCAGTATTTT.